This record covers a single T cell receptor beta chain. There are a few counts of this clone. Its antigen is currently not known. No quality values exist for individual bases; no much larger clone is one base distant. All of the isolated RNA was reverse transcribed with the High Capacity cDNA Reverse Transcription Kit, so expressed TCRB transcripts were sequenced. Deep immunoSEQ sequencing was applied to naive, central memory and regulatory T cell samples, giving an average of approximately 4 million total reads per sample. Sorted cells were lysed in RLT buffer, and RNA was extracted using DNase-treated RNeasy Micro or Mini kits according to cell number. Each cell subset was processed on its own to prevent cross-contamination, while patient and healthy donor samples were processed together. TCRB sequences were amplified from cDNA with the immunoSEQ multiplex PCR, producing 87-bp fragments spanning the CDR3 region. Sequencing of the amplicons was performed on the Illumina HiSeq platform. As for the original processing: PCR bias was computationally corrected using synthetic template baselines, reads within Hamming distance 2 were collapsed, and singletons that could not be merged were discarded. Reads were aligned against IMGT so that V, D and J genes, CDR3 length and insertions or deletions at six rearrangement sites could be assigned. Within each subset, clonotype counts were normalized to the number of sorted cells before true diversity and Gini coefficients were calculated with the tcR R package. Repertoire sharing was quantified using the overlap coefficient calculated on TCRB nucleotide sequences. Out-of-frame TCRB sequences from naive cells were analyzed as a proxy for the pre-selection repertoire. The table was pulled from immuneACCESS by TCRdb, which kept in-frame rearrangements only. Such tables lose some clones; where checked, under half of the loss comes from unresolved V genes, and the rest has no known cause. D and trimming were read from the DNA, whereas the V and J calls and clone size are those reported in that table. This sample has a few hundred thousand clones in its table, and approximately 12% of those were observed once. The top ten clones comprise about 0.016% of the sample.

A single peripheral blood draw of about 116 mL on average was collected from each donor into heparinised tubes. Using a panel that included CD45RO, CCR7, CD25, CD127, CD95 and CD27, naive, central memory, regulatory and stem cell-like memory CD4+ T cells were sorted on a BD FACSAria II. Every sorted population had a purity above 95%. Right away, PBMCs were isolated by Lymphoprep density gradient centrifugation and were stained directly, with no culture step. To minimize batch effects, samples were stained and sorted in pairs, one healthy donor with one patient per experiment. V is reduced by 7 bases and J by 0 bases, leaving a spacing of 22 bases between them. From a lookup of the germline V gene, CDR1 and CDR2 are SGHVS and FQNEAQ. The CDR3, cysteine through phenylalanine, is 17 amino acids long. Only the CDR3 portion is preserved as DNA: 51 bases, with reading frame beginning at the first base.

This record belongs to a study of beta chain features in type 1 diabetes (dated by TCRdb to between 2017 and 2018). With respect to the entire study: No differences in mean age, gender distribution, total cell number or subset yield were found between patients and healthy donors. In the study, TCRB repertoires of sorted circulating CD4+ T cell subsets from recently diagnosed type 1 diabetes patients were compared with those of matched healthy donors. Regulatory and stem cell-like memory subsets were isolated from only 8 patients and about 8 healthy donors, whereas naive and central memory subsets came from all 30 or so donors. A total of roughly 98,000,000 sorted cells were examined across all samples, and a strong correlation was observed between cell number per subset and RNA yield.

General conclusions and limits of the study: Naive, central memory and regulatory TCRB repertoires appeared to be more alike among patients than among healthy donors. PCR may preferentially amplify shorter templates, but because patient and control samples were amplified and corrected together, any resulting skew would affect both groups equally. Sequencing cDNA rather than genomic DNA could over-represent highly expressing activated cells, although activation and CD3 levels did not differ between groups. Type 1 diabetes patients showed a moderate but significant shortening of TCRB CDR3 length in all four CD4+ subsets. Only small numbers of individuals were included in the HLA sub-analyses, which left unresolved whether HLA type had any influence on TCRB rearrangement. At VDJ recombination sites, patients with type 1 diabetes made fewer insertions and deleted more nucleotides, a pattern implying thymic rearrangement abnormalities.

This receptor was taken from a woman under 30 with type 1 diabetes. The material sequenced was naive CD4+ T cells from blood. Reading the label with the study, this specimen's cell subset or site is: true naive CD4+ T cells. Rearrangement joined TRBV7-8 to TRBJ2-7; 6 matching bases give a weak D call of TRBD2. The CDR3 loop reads CASTLGGGRGSSYEQYF. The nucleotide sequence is TGTGCCAGCACCCTAGGCGGTGGGCGGGGAAGCTCCTACGAGCAGTACTTC.